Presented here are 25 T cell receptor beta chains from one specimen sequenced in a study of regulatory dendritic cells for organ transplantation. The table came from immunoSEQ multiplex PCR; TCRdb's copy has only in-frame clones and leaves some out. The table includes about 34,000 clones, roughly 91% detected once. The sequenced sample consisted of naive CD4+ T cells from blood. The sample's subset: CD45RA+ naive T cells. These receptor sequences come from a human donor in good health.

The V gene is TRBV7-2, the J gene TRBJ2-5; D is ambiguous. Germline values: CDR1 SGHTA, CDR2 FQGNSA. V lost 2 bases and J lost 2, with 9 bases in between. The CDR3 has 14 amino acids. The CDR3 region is CASSLYEVQETQYF. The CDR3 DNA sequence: TGTGCCAGCAGCTTATACGAGGTTCAAGAGACCCAGTACTTC. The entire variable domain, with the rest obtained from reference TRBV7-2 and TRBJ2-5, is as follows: GAGVSQSPSNKVTEKGKDVELRCDPISGHTALYWYRQSLGQGLEFLIYFQGNSAPDKSGLPSDRFSAERTGGSVSTLTIQRTQQEDSAVYLCASSLYEVQETQYFGPGTRLLVL.

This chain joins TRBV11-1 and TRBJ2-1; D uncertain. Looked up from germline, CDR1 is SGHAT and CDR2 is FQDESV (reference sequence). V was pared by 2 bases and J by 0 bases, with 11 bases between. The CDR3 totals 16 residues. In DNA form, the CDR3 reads TGTGCCAGCAGCTTATTTCCGTTGAGCTCCTACAATGAGCAGTTCTTC. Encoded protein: CASSLFPLSSYNEQFF.

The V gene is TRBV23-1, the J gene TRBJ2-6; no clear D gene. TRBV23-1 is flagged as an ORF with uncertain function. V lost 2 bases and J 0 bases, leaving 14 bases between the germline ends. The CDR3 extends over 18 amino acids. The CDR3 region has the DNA TGCGCCAGCAGTCAAGCCCCCTTGGGCCGCTCTGGGGCCAACGTCCTGACTTTC. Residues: CASSQAPLGRSGANVLTF.

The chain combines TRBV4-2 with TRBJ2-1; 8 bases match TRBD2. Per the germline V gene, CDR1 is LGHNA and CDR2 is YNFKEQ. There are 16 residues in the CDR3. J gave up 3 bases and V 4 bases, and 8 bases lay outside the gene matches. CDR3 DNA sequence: TGTGCCAGCAGCCCCGTCGGGGGGGAGGGCTACAATGAGCAGTTCTTC. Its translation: CASSPVGGEGYNEQFF.

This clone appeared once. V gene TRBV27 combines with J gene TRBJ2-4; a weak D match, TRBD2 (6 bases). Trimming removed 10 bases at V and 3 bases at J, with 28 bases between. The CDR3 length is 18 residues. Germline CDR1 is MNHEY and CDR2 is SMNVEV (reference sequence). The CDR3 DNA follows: TGTGCCATCACCGGGTCCGGGGTTGGGGGGTTTGTCAAAAACATTCAGTACTTC. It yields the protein CAITGSGVGGFVKNIQYF.

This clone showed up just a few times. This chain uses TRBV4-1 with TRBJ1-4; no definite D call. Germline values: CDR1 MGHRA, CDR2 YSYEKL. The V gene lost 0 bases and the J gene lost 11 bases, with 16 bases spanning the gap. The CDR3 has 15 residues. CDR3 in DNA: TGCGCCAGCAGCCAAGATTCCCCGCCTCGAGGGAAACTGTTTTTT. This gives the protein CASSQDSPPRGKLFF.

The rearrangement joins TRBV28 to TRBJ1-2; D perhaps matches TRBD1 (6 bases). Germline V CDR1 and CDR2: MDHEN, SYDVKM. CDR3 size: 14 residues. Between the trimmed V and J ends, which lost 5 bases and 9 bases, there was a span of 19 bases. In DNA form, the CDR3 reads TGTGCCAGCAGTCCCGGGACACCCGCGGGAAGCTACACCTTC. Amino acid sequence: CASSPGTPAGSYTF.

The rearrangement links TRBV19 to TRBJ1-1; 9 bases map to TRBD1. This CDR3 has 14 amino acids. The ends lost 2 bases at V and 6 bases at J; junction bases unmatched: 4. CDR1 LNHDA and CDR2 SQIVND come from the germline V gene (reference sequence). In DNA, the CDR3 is TGTGCCAGTAGTATACTAGGACAGGGGCCTGAAGCTTTCTTT. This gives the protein CASSILGQGPEAFF. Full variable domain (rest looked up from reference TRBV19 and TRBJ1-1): DGGITQSPKYLFRKEGQNVTLSCEQNLNHDAMYWYRQDPGQGLRLIYYSQIVNDFQKGDIAEGYSVSREKKESFPLTVTSAQKNPTAFYLCASSILGQGPEAFFGQGTRLTVV.

CDR3 sequence: CASSLVLGLLTHYEQYF. CDR3 DNA sequence: TGTGCCAGCAGTTTAGTTCTCGGGCTGCTAACCCACTACGAGCAGTACTTC. The V call is TRBV28, the J call TRBJ2-7; D not resolved. Germline V lookup: CDR1 MDHEN, CDR2 SYDVKM. V shed 2 bases and J shed 3 bases, with 20 bases lying between them. The CDR3 totals 17 residues.

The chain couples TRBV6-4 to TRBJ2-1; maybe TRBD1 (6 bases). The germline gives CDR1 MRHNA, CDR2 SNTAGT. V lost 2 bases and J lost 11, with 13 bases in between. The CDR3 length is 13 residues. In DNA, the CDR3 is TGTGCCAGCAGTGACAATGAGGACAGCCAGCAGTTCTTC. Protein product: CASSDNEDSQQFF.

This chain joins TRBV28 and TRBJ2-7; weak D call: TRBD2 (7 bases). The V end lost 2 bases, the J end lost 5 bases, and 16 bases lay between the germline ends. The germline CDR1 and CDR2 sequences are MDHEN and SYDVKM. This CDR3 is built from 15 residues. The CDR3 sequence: CASSLRSQGRDEQYF. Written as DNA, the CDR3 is TGTGCCAGCAGTTTAAGGTCTCAGGGGAGGGACGAGCAGTACTTC.

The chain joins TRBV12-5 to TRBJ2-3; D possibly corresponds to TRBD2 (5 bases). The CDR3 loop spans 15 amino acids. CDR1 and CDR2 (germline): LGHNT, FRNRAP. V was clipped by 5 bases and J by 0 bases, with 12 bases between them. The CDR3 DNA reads TGTGCTAGTGGTCCGCGTCGGGGAAGCACAGATACGCAGTATTTT. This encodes CASGPRRGSTDTQYF.

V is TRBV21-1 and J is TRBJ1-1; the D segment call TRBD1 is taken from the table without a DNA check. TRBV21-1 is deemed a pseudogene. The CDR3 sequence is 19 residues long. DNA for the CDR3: TGTGCCAGCAGCTACCGGGACAGGAGCATAAACACTGGGATCGCTGAAGCTTTCTTT. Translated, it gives CASSYRDRSINTGIAEAFF.

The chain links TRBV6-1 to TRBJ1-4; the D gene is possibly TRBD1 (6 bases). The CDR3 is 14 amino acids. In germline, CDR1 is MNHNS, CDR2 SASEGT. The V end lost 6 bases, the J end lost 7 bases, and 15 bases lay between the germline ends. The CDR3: CASSATGTGEKLFF. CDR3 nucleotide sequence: TGTGCCAGCAGCGCGACAGGAACGGGTGAAAAACTGTTTTTT.

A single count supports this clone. The CDR3 DNA sequence: TGTGCCAGCAGTTTCTTTGGACGGTGGAACTATGGCTACACCTTC. Its translation is CASSFFGRWNYGYTF. The V gene is TRBV28, the J gene TRBJ1-2; D is unclear. The germline V gene has CDR1 MDHEN and CDR2 SYDVKM. The CDR3 runs 15 residues. V dropped 3 bases and J dropped 2 bases, with 13 bases sitting between them.

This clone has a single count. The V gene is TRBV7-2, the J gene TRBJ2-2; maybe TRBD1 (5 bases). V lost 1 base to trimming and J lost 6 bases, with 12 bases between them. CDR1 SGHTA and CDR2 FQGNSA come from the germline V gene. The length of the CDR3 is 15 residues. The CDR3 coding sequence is TGTGCCAGCAGCTTAGTCAGGGCATCAGCCGGGGAGCTGTTTTTT. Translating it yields CASSLVRASAGELFF. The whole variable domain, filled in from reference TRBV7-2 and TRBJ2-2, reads GAGVSQSPSNKVTEKGKDVELRCDPISGHTALYWYRQSLGQGLEFLIYFQGNSAPDKSGLPSDRFSAERTGGSVSTLTIQRTQQEDSAVYLCASSLVRASAGELFFGEGSRLTVL.

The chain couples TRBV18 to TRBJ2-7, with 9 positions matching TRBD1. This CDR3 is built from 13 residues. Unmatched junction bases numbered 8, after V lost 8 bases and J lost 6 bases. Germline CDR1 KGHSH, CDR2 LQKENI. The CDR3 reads CASAPGQGPEQYF. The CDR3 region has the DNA TGTGCCAGCGCCCCGGGACAGGGACCCGAGCAGTACTTC. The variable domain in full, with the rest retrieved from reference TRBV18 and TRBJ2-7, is NAGVMQNPRHLVRRRGQEARLRCSPMKGHSHVYWYRQLPEEGLKFMVYLQKENIIDESGMPKERFSAEFPKEGPSILRIQQVVRGDSAAYFCASAPGQGPEQYFGPGTRLTVT.

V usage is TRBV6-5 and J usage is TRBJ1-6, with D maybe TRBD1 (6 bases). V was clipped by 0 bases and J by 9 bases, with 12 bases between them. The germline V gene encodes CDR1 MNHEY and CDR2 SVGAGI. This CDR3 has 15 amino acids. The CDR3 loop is CASSYSRGIGSPLHF. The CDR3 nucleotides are TGTGCCAGCAGTTACTCCAGGGGTATCGGTTCACCCCTCCACTTT.

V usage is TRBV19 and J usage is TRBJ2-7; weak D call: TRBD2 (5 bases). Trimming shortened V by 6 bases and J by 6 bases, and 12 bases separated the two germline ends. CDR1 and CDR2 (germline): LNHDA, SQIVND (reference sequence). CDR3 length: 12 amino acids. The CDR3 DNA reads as TGTGCCAGTAGCCCCGGAGGAATCGAGCAGTACTTC. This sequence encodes CASSPGGIEQYF.

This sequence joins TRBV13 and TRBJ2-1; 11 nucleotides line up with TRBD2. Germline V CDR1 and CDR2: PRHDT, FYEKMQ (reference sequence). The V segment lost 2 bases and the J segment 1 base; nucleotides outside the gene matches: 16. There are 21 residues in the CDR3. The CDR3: CASSLSSGRWGLAVSYNEQFF. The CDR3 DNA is TGTGCCAGCAGCTTAAGTTCTGGTCGGTGGGGACTAGCGGTTTCCTACAATGAGCAGTTCTTC.

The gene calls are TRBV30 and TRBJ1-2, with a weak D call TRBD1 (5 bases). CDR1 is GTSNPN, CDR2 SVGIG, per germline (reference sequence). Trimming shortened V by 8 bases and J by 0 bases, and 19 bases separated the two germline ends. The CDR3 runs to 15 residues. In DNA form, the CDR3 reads TGTGCCGGACAACTTCGGGACGGTTCTAACTATGGCTACACCTTC. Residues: CAGQLRDGSNYGYTF.

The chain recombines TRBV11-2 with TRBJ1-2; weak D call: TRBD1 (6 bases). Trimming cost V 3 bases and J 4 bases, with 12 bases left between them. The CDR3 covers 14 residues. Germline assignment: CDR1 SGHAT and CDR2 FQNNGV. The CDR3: CASSFRGAGYGYTF. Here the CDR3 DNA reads TGTGCCAGCAGCTTCAGGGGAGCGGGCTATGGCTACACCTTC.

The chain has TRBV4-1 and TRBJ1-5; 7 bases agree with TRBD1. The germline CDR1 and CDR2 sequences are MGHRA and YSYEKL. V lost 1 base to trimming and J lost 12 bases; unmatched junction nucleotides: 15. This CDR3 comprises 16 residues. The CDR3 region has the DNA TGCGCCAGCAGCCAAGTAGTAAACAAGGGGAGGGGGCTCCAGCATTTT. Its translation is CASSQVVNKGRGLQHF.

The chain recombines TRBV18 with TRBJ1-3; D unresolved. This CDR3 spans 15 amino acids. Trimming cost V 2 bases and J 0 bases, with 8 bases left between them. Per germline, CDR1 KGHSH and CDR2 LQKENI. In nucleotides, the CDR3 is TGTGCCAGCTCACCAATCAGGAGCTCTGGAAACACCATATATTTT. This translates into CASSPIRSSGNTIYF.

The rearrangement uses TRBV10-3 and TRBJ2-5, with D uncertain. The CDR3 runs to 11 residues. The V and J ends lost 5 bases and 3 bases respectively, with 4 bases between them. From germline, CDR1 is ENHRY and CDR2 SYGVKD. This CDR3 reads CAISQKETQYF. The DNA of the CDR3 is TGTGCCATCAGTCAGAAAGAGACCCAGTACTTC.